A single sample is the source of the 13 T cell receptor beta chains below, sequenced in a study of technical replicates of blood from several donors. Measured with immunoSEQ multiplex PCR; TCRdb has only the in-frame clones, and not every one. The sample lists roughly 79,000 clones; about nine tenths were seen once. Sample: T cells isolated from PBMCs. All receptors derive from a human donor in good health. Some clones in this sample may be carry-over from other donors' samples.

This chain connects TRBV7-3 to TRBJ2-6; tentative D call: TRBD2 (8 bases). The CDR3 is 18 amino acids. Germline-derived CDR1 and CDR2 are SGHTA and FQGTGA. The V gene lost 2 bases and the J gene lost 0 bases, with 14 bases spanning the gap. CDR3 in amino acids: CASSLRGGQNSGANVLTF. The CDR3 coding sequence is TGTGCCAGCAGCTTACGGGGGGGACAGAACTCTGGGGCCAACGTCCTGACTTTC.

This sequence joins TRBV5-1 and TRBJ1-2; 12 bases map to TRBD1. Unmatched junction bases numbered 7, after V lost 3 bases and J lost 1 base. Germline CDR1 SGHRS, CDR2 YFSETQ. The CDR3 has 17 amino acids. Here the CDR3 DNA reads TGCGCCAGCAGCTCTTCCGGGACAGGGGGCGATAACTATGGCTACACCTTC. Protein sequence: CASSSSGTGGDNYGYTF.

The chain links TRBV11-3 to TRBJ1-5; a possible D gene is TRBD1 (5 bases). The CDR3 extends over 15 amino acids. Trimming cost V 5 bases and J 5 bases, with 16 bases left between them. Germline CDR1 reads SGHNT; CDR2 reads YENEEA. CDR3 nucleotide sequence: TGTGCCAGCAGCAAGTCAGGAGGGGAGGATCAGCCCCAGCATTTT. Translation: CASSKSGGEDQPQHF. Full variable domain (remainder filled in from reference TRBV11-3 and TRBJ1-5): EAGVVQSPRYKIIEKKQPVAFWCNPISGHNTLYWYLQNLGQGPELLIRYENEEAVDDSQLPKDRFSAERLKGVDSTLKIQPAELGDSAVYLCASSKSGGEDQPQHFGDGTRLSIL.

This chain connects TRBV10-1 to TRBJ2-7, with a tentative D call TRBD2 (5 bases). V was cut by 3 bases and J by 9 bases, with 15 bases left in between. CDR3 length equals 13 residues. Germline V gene lookup returns CDR1 WNHNN and CDR2 SYGVQD (reference sequence). In DNA form, the CDR3 reads TGCGCCAGCAGTGATAGCCGGCTGCGGGTGCAGTACTTC. It encodes CASSDSRLRVQYF.

This chain uses TRBV5-1 with TRBJ2-5; maybe TRBD1 (6 bases). Trimming cost V 1 base and J 2 bases, with 12 bases left between them. CDR3 length: 15 residues. Germline V gene sequence: CDR1 SGHRS, CDR2 YFSETQ. The CDR3 sequence is CASSLNNRVQETQYF. CDR3 DNA sequence: TGCGCCAGCAGCTTGAATAACAGGGTACAAGAGACCCAGTACTTC.

V and J are TRBV10-3 and TRBJ2-1; 10 nucleotides agree with TRBD2. Germline CDR1 reads ENHRY; CDR2 reads SYGVKD. The CDR3 is 19 residues long. J gave up 3 bases and V 3 bases, and 14 bases lay outside the gene matches. The CDR3 sequence is CAISDTAGGVAGGYNEQFF. DNA for the CDR3: TGTGCCATCAGTGACACCGCCGGCGGGGTAGCGGGAGGCTACAATGAGCAGTTCTTC.

This clone came up a few times. The chain carries TRBV19 and TRBJ1-1; the D gene is possibly TRBD1 (5 bases). The germline gives CDR1 LNHDA, CDR2 SQIVND (reference sequence). Trimming removed 5 bases at V and 3 bases at J, with 13 bases between. The CDR3 is 14 amino acids. The CDR3, as DNA: TGTGCCAGTAGTCGGGGGGTATACGACACTGAAGCTTTCTTT. The encoded protein is CASSRGVYDTEAFF.

This sequence joins TRBV29-1 and TRBJ2-1; 7 bases agree with TRBD2. Germline CDR1 reads SQVTM; CDR2 reads ANQGSEA. V shed 4 bases and J 5 bases; nucleotides not matched to a gene: 5. This CDR3 spans 13 amino acids. The CDR3 protein is CSVVLAGHNEQFF. The CDR3 DNA follows: TGCAGCGTTGTGTTAGCGGGTCACAATGAGCAGTTCTTC.

This clone showed up just once. The chain carries TRBV11-2 and TRBJ1-2; 7 bases agree with TRBD1. CDR3 size: 14 residues. The J segment lost 8 bases and the V segment lost 2 bases, leaving 8 bases of the junction unmatched. Germline loops: CDR1 SGHAT, CDR2 FQNNGV. CDR3 sequence: CASSLRGTVEGYTF. The CDR3 nucleotides are TGTGCCAGCAGCTTACGTGGGACAGTCGAGGGCTACACCTTC.

In its sample, this clone was seen once. The chain is built from TRBV6-6 and TRBJ2-1, with D perhaps matching TRBD1 (7 bases). The length of the CDR3 is 16 residues. V lost 7 bases and J 3 bases, leaving 19 bases between the germline ends. Per the germline V gene, CDR1 is MNHNY and CDR2 is SVGAGI (reference sequence). The CDR3 protein is CASTAQAGTVYNEQFF. CDR3 bases: TGTGCCAGCACGGCTCAGGCGGGGACAGTCTACAATGAGCAGTTCTTC.

This clone was picked up one time. CDR3 bases: TGTGCCAGCAGCCAAGATTCTATTAGGCAGGGAAATGAAAAACTGTTTTTT. Protein: CASSQDSIRQGNEKLFF. The gene calls are TRBV4-2 and TRBJ1-4; D is possibly TRBD1 (5 bases). The CDR3 is 17 residues long. The germline V gene has CDR1 LGHNA and CDR2 YNFKEQ. V was cut by 0 bases and J by 5 bases, with 16 bases left in between.

V and J are TRBV10-3 and TRBJ2-1; D is possibly TRBD2 (6 bases). V was pared by 2 bases and J by 4 bases, with 15 bases between. The CDR3 totals 16 residues. Germline V gene sequence: CDR1 ENHRY, CDR2 SYGVKD. The CDR3 loop is CAISEGPAGTYNEQFF. The DNA for the CDR3 is TGTGCCATCAGTGAGGGTCCAGCGGGTACATACAATGAGCAGTTCTTC.

The CDR3 protein is CASSLGKGNEQFF. In nucleotides, the CDR3 is TGCGCCAGCAGCTTGGGAAAGGGGAATGAGCAGTTCTTC. The V and J genes are TRBV5-1 and TRBJ2-1; D may be TRBD1 (5 bases). Trimming left V 0 bases short and J 7 bases short, with 8 bases between. The CDR3 runs 13 residues. Germline V lookup: CDR1 SGHRS, CDR2 YFSETQ.